This T cell receptor (beta chain) was identified during a study of T cell responses to AZD1222 COVID-19 vaccine. Per the germline V gene, CDR1 is SGHNT and CDR2 is YYREEE (reference sequence). The length of the CDR3 is 17 residues. V gave up 1 base and J gave up 1 base; unmatched junction bases: 7. Whole-study results and caveats: Spike-specific TCR breadth rose after two AZD1222 doses, and depth rose as well. Epitopes outside B.1.351 and B.1.1.7 mutated regions reportedly drew nearly half of spike TCRs. Sampling captured repertoires only after the peak T cell response.

Method: immunoSEQ multiplex PCR; TCRdb's copy keeps in-frame clones and lacks some. Seen here are about 200,000 clones, about 93% observed once, and the top ten hold roughly 0.99%. With regard to this clone: Antigen specificity is unknown.

The source of this sequence is an adult in good health. V and J are TRBV5-4 and TRBJ2-1; 8 bases match TRBD2. Here the sequenced sample was peripheral blood, taken on day 0 of MenACWY control vaccination. This CDR3 reads CASSLRGGGPSYNEQFF. In DNA, the CDR3 is TGTGCCAGCAGCTTGAGGGGCGGGGGGCCGTCCTACAATGAGCAGTTCTTC.